One sample yielded the 27 T cell receptor beta chains listed below, sequenced in a study of post-analysis software for immune sequencing data. Study-wide results and limits: Higher frequency in patients than in controls was seen for about five TRBV segments, with TRBV5-6, TRBV5-1 and TRBV20-1 among them.

Carried by the TCR beta cDNA libraries were unique molecular identifiers. TCRdb processed the PCR reads anew with MiXCR; each CDR3 protein has one entry. Here the sample spans hundreds of thousands of distinct CDR3 sequences, roughly 45% being singletons. For these TCRs, the target antigens are not known. What was sequenced was blood. These receptors were taken from a girl aged 10 to 17 with multiple sclerosis.

This chain links TRBV5-1 with TRBJ2-5; maybe TRBD1 (5 bases). V was clipped by 3 bases and J by 5 bases, with 11 bases between them. This CDR3 region has 13 residues. The germline gives CDR1 SGHRS, CDR2 YFSETQ. CDR3 in amino acids: CASSCQGRETQYF. The CDR3 DNA sequence: TGCGCCAGCAGCTGTCAGGGTCGGGAGACCCAGTACTTC.

The V gene is TRBV24-1, the J gene TRBJ1-5; a possible D gene is TRBD1 (5 bases). V was cut by 2 bases and J by 7 bases, with 11 bases left in between. Looked up from germline, CDR1 is KGHDR and CDR2 is SFDVKD. This CDR3 is 14 amino acids long. DNA of the CDR3: TGTGCCACCAGTGATTCCAGGGTCCGCCAGCCCCAGCATTTT. This sequence encodes CATSDSRVRQPQHF.

The V gene is TRBV7-3, the J gene TRBJ1-1; TRBD1 matches 7 bases. V was pared by 2 bases and J by 5 bases, with 11 bases of the junction left unmatched. The CDR3 consists of 16 residues. The germline gives CDR1 SGHTA, CDR2 FQGTGA. The CDR3 DNA follows: TGTGCCAGCAGCTTAGGCCCGGTGGGCAGGGGGACTGAAGCTTTCTTT. Translated: CASSLGPVGRGTEAFF.

The genes are TRBV24-1 and TRBJ2-3; TRBD1 matches 7 bases. V gave up 9 bases and J gave up 1 base; unmatched junction bases: 0. This CDR3 has 12 amino acids. Germline lookup yields CDR1 KGHDR and CDR2 SFDVKD. CDR3 nucleotides: TGTGCCACCGGGACAGGCACAGATACGCAGTATTTT. Protein product: CATGTGTDTQYF.

The chain is built from TRBV28 and TRBJ2-1; the D call may be TRBD1 or TRBD2 (6 bases each). The germline V and J ends were trimmed by 6 bases and 5 bases, with 26 bases remaining between them. The CDR3 extends over 18 amino acids. Germline V CDR1 and CDR2: MDHEN, SYDVKM. In DNA, the CDR3 is TGTGCCAGCAGCCCAGCAGAGGGGGGACGGAGGGGGAACAATGAGCAGTTCTTC. Its protein is CASSPAEGGRRGNNEQFF.

The V and J genes are TRBV7-9 and TRBJ2-4; D gene unclear. The end of the DNA is better explained by TRBJ2-7, so the J call may be wrong. Germline V CDR1 and CDR2: SEHNR, FQNEAQ (reference sequence). CDR3 size: 14 residues. CDR3 residues: CASSLSENLYEQYF. DNA for the CDR3: TGTGCCAGCAGCTTAAGCGAGAACCTCTACGAGCAGTACTTC.

The chain couples TRBV6-5 to TRBJ1-4; tentatively, D is TRBD1 (6 bases). The V gene's germline CDR1 is MNHEY and CDR2 SVGAGI. Deletions cut 0 bases from V and 6 bases from J, with 14 bases between. CDR3 length equals 16 residues. The CDR3 reads CASSYSGGGQHEKLFF. CDR3 coding DNA: TGTGCCAGCAGTTACTCGGGCGGGGGGCAGCATGAAAAACTGTTTTTT.

As for this clonotype: A single base separates this from a much larger clone, so it may be a read error. This chain joins TRBV5-1 and TRBJ2-7; 8 positions match TRBD2. Germline CDR1 SGHRS, CDR2 YFSETQ. The J segment lost 7 bases and the V segment lost 1 base, leaving 13 bases of the junction unmatched. CDR3 length equals 16 residues. The CDR3 nucleotides are TGCGCCAGCAGCTTGTCGGCGGGAGGAAGGCACAATGAGCAGTACTTC. Translated: CASSLSAGGRHNEQYF.

In its sample, this clonotype was seen a few times. The CDR3 is CSPGQGKEQYF. The CDR3 nucleotides are TGCAGTCCCGGACAGGGTAAGGAGCAGTACTTC. The rearrangement joins TRBV20-1 to TRBJ2-5; TRBD1 matches 8 bases. There are 11 residues in the CDR3. Germline V gene data show CDR1 as DFQATT and CDR2 as SNEGSKA (reference sequence). Trimming cost V 8 bases and J 11 bases; bases outside gene matches: 10.

This clonotype came up once. The chain employs TRBV29-1 and TRBJ2-1, with 7 bases matching TRBD2. Germline V CDR1 and CDR2: SQVTM, ANQGSEA. CDR3 length equals 14 residues. J lost 4 bases, V lost 6 bases, and 9 bases had no gene match. The CDR3: CSVQRAGRYNEQFF. The DNA for the CDR3 is TGCAGCGTGCAACGAGCGGGAAGGTACAATGAGCAGTTCTTC.

This chain uses TRBV7-9 with TRBJ1-4; the match to TRBD1 covers 8 bases. From germline, CDR1 is SEHNR and CDR2 FQNEAQ (reference sequence). The CDR3 is 15 amino acids. V gave up 2 bases and J gave up 8 bases; unmatched junction bases: 7. The CDR3 protein is CASSLIGQGWEKLFF. In DNA form, the CDR3 reads TGTGCCAGCAGCTTAATCGGACAGGGTTGGGAAAAACTGTTTTTT.

V and J are TRBV7-9 and TRBJ1-1; tentative D call: TRBD1 (6 bases). The CDR3 runs 14 residues. Germline lookup yields CDR1 SEHNR and CDR2 FQNEAQ (reference sequence). The V end lost 0 bases, the J end lost 8 bases, and 13 bases lay between the germline ends. In DNA form, the CDR3 reads TGTGCCAGCAGCTTAGCGTCCGGGACACCCGAAGCTTTCTTT. Translating gives CASSLASGTPEAFF.

The rearrangement joins TRBV4-2 to TRBJ2-3; TRBD2 agrees at 8 bases. The CDR3 totals 17 residues. Losses at the gene ends were 1 base for V and 1 base for J; bases not matched to a gene: 7. Looked up from germline, CDR1 is LGHNA and CDR2 is YNFKEQ. CDR3 bases: TGTGCCAGCAGCCAAGCTGTCCGGGGGGGACGCACAGATACGCAGTATTTT. It codes for CASSQAVRGGRTDTQYF.

The rearrangement uses TRBV9 and TRBJ2-1; D remains unclear. With 0 bases removed from V and 5 bases from J, the gap between germline ends came to 6 bases. CDR1 SGDLS and CDR2 YYNGEE come from the germline V gene. The CDR3 has 13 residues. The CDR3 here is CASSVGWNNEQFF. The CDR3 bases are TGTGCCAGCAGCGTAGGATGGAACAATGAGCAGTTCTTC.

The V call is TRBV6-2 or TRBV6-3, the J call TRBJ2-1; 11 nucleotides align to TRBD2. Germline V CDR1 and CDR2: MNHEY, SVGEGT. The ends lost 7 bases at V and 5 bases at J; junction bases unmatched: 10. The CDR3 has 16 amino acids. The CDR3 sequence: CASTPTGTSGHNEQFF. The CDR3 nucleotides read TGTGCCAGCACCCCAACCGGGACTAGCGGTCACAATGAGCAGTTCTTC.

The chain joins TRBV7-2 to TRBJ2-1, with a possible D match to TRBD1 (7 bases). Germline V gene sequence: CDR1 SGHTA, CDR2 FQGNSA. V was pared by 4 bases and J by 4 bases, with 14 bases between. The CDR3 has 15 amino acids. CDR3 DNA sequence: TGTGCCAGCAGCTGGGGGGACAGAGCTTACAATGAGCAGTTCTTC. This gives the protein CASSWGDRAYNEQFF.

The chain links TRBV6-1 to TRBJ1-5, with TRBD1 identical over 10 bases. CDR3 size: 15 residues. The J segment lost 7 bases and the V segment lost 6 bases, leaving 9 bases of the junction unmatched. Germline V CDR1 and CDR2: MNHNS, SASEGT. The CDR3 loop is CASRTTGTGDQPQHF. As DNA, the CDR3 is TGTGCCAGCAGAACCACCGGGACAGGGGACCAGCCCCAGCATTTT.

The chain carries TRBV5-1 and TRBJ1-6; TRBD1 aligns across 9 bases. Germline lookup yields CDR1 SGHRS and CDR2 YFSETQ. The CDR3 runs to 16 residues. The V gene end was trimmed by 0 bases and the J gene end by 9 bases; junction bases not matched to a gene: 7. Written as DNA, the CDR3 is TGCGCCAGCAGCTTGGAATCGGGACAGGGTTTTTCACCCCTCCACTTT. This translates into CASSLESGQGFSPLHF.

The chain has TRBV28 and TRBJ1-2; D not certain. Trimming stripped 4 bases from V and 1 base from J, with 10 bases between. From germline, CDR1 is MDHEN and CDR2 SYDVKM. The CDR3 length is 14 residues. CDR3 sequence: CASSSFLVNYGYTF. Written as DNA, the CDR3 is TGTGCCAGCAGTTCCTTCCTGGTTAACTATGGCTACACCTTC.

The chain joins TRBV9 to TRBJ1-2, with 9 bases that match TRBD1. The CDR3 totals 16 residues. Per germline, CDR1 SGDLS and CDR2 YYNGEE. With V trimmed by 3 bases and J by 4 bases, 10 bases remained unmatched. The CDR3 is CASSASGGGQGYGYTF. For the CDR3, the DNA is TGTGCCAGCAGCGCGTCTGGAGGGGGACAGGGCTATGGCTACACCTTC.

This clonotype turned up a few times. The rearrangement links TRBV7-2 to TRBJ2-5; D remains unclear. The last part of the DNA fits TRBJ2-7 better; the J call may be wrong. The CDR3 totals 13 residues. The germline CDR1 and CDR2 sequences are SGHTA and FQGNSA. The CDR3 is CASSLARPHEQYF. As DNA, the CDR3 is TGTGCCAGCAGCTTAGCCAGGCCCCACGAGCAGTACTTC.

Comment on this clonotype: The junction shows a germline mismatch at one end, possibly a read error. J is TRBJ1-4 and V is TRBV7-3; D is perhaps TRBD1 (6 bases). CDR3 length equals 13 residues. Germline V gene lookup returns CDR1 SGHTA and CDR2 FQGTGA. For the CDR3, the DNA is TGTGCCAGCAGCCAGGGGCCGAATGAAGAACTGTTTTTT. Translation gives CASSQGPNEELFF.

The rearrangement links TRBV7-9 to TRBJ2-7; D is perhaps TRBD1 (7 bases). This CDR3 has 16 residues. The germline V and J ends were trimmed by 6 bases and 4 bases, with 22 bases remaining between them. CDR1 is SEHNR, CDR2 FQNEAQ, per germline (reference sequence). The CDR3 region is CASSLRRAGGIYEQYF. The CDR3 coding sequence is TGTGCCAGCAGTTTAAGGCGTGCAGGGGGGATTTACGAGCAGTACTTC.

This clonotype occurred a few times. This chain joins TRBV29-1 and TRBJ2-3; D unresolved. Germline CDR1 reads SQVTM; CDR2 reads ANQGSEA. The CDR3 contains 11 residues. Between the trimmed V and J ends, which lost 6 bases and 4 bases, there was a span of 8 bases. The CDR3 region is CSVWVPDTQYF. The CDR3 DNA sequence: TGCAGCGTATGGGTTCCAGATACGCAGTATTTT.

This clonotype was seen many times. V gene TRBV7-9 combines with J gene TRBJ2-7; D gene ambiguous. CDR3 length equals 12 residues. Germline V gene data show CDR1 as SEHNR and CDR2 as FQNEAQ (reference sequence). V dropped 4 bases and J dropped 5 bases, with 9 bases sitting between them. The CDR3 bases are TGTGCCAGCAGCTGGAAGGCAGACGAGCAGTACTTC. It codes for CASSWKADEQYF. Full variable domain (missing parts from reference TRBV7-9 and TRBJ2-7): DTGVSQNPRHKITKRGQNVTFRCDPISEHNRLYWYRQTLGQGPEFLTYFQNEAQLEKSRLLSDRFSAERPKGSFSTLEIQRTEQGDSAMYLCASSWKADEQYFGPGTRLTVT.

J is TRBJ2-7 and V is TRBV6-1; D is perhaps TRBD1 (5 bases). CDR1 is MNHNS, CDR2 SASEGT, per germline. V was trimmed by 1 base and J by 4 bases, leaving 8 bases between them. The CDR3 spans 13 residues. Here the CDR3 DNA reads TGTGCCAGCAGTGAAGTAACAGGTTACGAGCAGTACTTC. Amino acid sequence: CASSEVTGYEQYF.

The rearrangement links TRBV4-1 to TRBJ2-1, with TRBD2 matching over 14 bases. In germline, CDR1 is MGHRA, CDR2 YSYEKL. V lost 1 base and J lost 5; bases outside the gene matches: 7. The CDR3 is made up of 18 amino acids. CDR3 in amino acids: CASSQVDLGLAGDNEQFF. The CDR3 DNA sequence: TGCGCCAGCAGCCAAGTAGATTTGGGACTAGCGGGAGACAATGAGCAGTTCTTC.